This T cell receptor beta chain was captured by sequencing in a study of control samples from healthy donors and cancer patients. The table came from immunoSEQ multiplex PCR; TCRdb's copy has only in-frame clones and leaves some out. Here the sample spans about 170,000 clones, around 91% being singletons. V dropped 0 bases and J dropped 5 bases, with 2 bases sitting between them. The germline gives CDR1 DFQATT, CDR2 SNEGSKA (reference sequence). The length of the CDR3 is 11 residues. Source material: blood. The sequence derives from a woman aged 30 to 39 in good health. V gene TRBV20-1 combines with J gene TRBJ2-1; D remains unclear. As DNA, the CDR3 is TGCAGTGCTAGAGATGACAATGAGCAGTTCTTC. Translating it yields CSARDDNEQFF.